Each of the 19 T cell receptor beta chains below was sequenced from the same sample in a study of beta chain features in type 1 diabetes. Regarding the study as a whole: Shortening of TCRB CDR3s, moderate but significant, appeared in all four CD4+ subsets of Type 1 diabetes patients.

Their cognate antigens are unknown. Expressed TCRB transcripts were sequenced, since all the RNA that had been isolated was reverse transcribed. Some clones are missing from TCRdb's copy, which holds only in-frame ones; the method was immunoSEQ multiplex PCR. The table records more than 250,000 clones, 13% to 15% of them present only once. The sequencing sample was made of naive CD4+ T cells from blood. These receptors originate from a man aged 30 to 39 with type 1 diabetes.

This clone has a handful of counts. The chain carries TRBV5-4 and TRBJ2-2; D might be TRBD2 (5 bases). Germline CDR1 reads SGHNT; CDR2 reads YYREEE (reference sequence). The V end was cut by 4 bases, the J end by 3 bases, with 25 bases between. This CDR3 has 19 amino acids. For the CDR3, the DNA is TGTGCCAGCAGCCCGGGGAACCCCCGCCGCGGGTCGGACACCGGGGAGCTGTTTTTT. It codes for CASSPGNPRRGSDTGELFF.

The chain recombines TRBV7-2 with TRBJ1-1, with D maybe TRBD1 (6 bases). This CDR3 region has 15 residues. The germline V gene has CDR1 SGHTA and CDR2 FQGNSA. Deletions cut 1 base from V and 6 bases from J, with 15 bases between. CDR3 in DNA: TGTGCCAGCAGCTTAGGGGGGTTGGGGACATCTGAAGCTTTCTTT. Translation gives CASSLGGLGTSEAFF.

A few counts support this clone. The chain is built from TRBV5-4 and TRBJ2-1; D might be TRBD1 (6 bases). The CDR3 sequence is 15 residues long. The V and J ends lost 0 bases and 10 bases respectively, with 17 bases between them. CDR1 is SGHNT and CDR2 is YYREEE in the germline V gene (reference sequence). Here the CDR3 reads CASSLAGAMDLEQFF. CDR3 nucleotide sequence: TGTGCCAGCAGCTTGGCAGGGGCAATGGACTTGGAGCAGTTCTTC.

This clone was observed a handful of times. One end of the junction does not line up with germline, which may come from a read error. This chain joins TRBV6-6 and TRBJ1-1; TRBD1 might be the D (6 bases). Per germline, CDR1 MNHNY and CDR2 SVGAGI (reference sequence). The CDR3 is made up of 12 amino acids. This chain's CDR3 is CASSYVAGEPVF. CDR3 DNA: TGTGCCAGCAGTTATGTGGCAGGGGAGCCGGTTTTT.

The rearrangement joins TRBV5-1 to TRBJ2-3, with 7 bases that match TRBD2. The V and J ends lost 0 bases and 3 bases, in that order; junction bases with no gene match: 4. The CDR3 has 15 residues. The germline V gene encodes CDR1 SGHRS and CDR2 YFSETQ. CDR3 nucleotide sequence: TGCGCCAGCAGCTTGGCGGGAGGTTTTACAGATACGCAGTATTTT. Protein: CASSLAGGFTDTQYF.

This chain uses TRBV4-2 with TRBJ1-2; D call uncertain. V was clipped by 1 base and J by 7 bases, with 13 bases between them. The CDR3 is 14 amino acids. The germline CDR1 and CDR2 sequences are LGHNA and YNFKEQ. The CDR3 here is CASSQGSGSAGYTF. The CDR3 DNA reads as TGTGCCAGCAGCCAAGGGTCGGGGAGCGCTGGCTACACCTTC.

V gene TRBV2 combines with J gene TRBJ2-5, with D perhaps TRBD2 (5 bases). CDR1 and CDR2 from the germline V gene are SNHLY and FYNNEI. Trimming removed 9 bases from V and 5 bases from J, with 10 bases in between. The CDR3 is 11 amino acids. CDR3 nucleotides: TGTGCCAGTCGGACTGCTGAGACCCAGTACTTC. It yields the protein CASRTAETQYF.

The CDR3 spells CASSLGLAGREQYF. Here the CDR3 DNA reads TGTGCCAGCAGCCTCGGACTAGCGGGTCGGGAGCAGTACTTC. The rearrangement links TRBV14 to TRBJ2-7; 11 bases match TRBD2. CDR3 length: 14 amino acids. With V trimmed by 4 bases and J by 7 bases, 6 bases remained unmatched. In germline, CDR1 is SGHDN, CDR2 FVKESK. The complete variable domain, with remaining parts taken from reference TRBV14 and TRBJ2-7, reads EAGVTQFPSHSVIEKGQTVTLRCDPISGHDNLYWYRRVMGKEIKFLLHFVKESKQDESGMPNNRFLAERTGGTYSTLKVQPAELEDSGVYFCASSLGLAGREQYFGPGTRLTVT.

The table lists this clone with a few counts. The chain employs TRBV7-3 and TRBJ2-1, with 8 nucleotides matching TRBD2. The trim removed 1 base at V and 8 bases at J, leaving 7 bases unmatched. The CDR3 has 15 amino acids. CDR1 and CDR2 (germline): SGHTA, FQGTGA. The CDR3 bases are TGTGCCAGCAGCTTAATTCCGACTAGCGTCCATGAGCAGTTCTTC. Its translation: CASSLIPTSVHEQFF.

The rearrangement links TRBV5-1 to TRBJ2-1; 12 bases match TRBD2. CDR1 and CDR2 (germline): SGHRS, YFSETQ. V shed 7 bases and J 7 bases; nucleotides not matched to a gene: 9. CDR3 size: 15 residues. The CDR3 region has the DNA TGCGCCAGCGTACCGACTAGCGGGAGCGAAAATGAGCAGTTCTTC. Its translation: CASVPTSGSENEQFF.

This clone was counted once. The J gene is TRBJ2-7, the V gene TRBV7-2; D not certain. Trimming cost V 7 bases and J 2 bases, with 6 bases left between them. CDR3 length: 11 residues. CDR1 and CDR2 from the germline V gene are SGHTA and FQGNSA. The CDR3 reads CASTSTYEQYF. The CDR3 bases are TGTGCCAGCACTAGTACCTACGAGCAGTACTTC.

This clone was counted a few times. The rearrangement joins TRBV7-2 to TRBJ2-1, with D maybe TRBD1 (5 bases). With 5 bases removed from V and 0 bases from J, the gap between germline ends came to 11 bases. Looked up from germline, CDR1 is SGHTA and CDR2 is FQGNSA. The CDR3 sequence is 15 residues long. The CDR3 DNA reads TGTGCCAGCAGCAGGGGCTTTAGCTCCTACAATGAGCAGTTCTTC. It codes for CASSRGFSSYNEQFF. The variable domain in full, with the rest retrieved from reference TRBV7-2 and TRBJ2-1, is GAGVSQSPSNKVTEKGKDVELRCDPISGHTALYWYRQSLGQGLEFLIYFQGNSAPDKSGLPSDRFSAERTGGSVSTLTIQRTQQEDSAVYLCASSRGFSSYNEQFFGPGTRLTVL.

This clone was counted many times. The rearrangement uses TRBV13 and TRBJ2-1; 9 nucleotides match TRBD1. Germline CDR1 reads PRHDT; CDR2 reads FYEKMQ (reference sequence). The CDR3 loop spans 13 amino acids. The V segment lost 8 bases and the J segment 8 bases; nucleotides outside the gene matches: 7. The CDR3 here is CASHTGQGDEQFF. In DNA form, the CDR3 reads TGTGCCAGCCACACGGGACAGGGCGATGAGCAGTTCTTC.

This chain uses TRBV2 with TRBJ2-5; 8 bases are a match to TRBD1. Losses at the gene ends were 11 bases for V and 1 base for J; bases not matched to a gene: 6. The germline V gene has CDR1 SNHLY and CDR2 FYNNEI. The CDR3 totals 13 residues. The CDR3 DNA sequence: TGTGCCGAAGGACAGGGTGCCCAAGAGACCCAGTACTTC. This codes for CAEGQGAQETQYF. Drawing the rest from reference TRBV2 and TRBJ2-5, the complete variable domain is EPEVTQTPSHQVTQMGQEVILRCVPISNHLYFYWYRQILGQKVEFLVSFYNNEISEKSEIFDDQFSVERPDGSNFTLKIRSTKLEDSAMYFCAEGQGAQETQYFGPGTRLLVL.

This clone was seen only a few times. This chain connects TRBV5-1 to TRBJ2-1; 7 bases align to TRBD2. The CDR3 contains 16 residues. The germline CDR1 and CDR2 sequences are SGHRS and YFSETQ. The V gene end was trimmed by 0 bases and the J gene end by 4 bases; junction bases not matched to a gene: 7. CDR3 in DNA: TGCGCCAGCAGCTTGGTGGCGGGAGTAGGTTACAATGAGCAGTTCTTC. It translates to CASSLVAGVGYNEQFF.

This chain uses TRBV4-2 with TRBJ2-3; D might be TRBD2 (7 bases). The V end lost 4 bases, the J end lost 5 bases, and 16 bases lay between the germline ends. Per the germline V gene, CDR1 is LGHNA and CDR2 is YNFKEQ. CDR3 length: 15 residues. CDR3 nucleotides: TGTGCCAGCAGCCTAATTTGGGGGGGCAAAGATACGCAGTATTTT. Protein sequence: CASSLIWGGKDTQYF.

The CDR3 reads CASSLGPRGEQFF. In DNA form, the CDR3 reads TGCGCCAGCAGCTTGGGCCCAAGGGGTGAGCAGTTCTTC. The chain links TRBV5-1 to TRBJ2-1, with D perhaps matching TRBD1 (5 bases). The CDR3 extends over 13 amino acids. V gave up 0 bases and J gave up 9 bases, with 10 bases separating them. Germline CDR1 SGHRS, CDR2 YFSETQ. Supplemented by reference TRBV5-1 and TRBJ2-1, the full variable domain reads KAGVTQTPRYLIKTRGQQVTLSCSPISGHRSVSWYQQTPGQGLQFLFEYFSETQRNKGNFPGRFSGRQFSNSRSEMNVSTLELGDSALYLCASSLGPRGEQFFGPGTRLTVL.

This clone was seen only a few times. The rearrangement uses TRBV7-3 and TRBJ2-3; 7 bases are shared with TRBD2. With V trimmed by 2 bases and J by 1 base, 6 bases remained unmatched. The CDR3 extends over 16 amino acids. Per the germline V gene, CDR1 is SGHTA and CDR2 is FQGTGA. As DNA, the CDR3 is TGTGCCAGCAGCTTATTGGGGGGGGTTGGCACAGATACGCAGTATTTT. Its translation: CASSLLGGVGTDTQYF.

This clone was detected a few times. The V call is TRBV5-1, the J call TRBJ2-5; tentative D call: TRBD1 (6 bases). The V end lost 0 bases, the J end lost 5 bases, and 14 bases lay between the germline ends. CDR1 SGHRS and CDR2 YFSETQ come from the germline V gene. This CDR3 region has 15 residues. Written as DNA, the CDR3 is TGCGCCAGCAGCTTGGTTCAGGGGATGGGCGAGACCCAGTACTTC. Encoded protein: CASSLVQGMGETQYF.